Listed here are 9 T cell receptor beta chains from one sample, sequenced in a study of blood T cell repertoires in COVID-19. Some clones are missing from TCRdb's copy, which holds only in-frame ones; the method was immunoSEQ multiplex PCR. The repertoire consists of approximately 260,000 clones, with approximately 86% occurring once and the leading ten covering 3.6%. What was sequenced was peripheral blood. The receptors here all came from a man aged 18 to 29 with active or convalescent COVID-19.

The rearrangement joins TRBV12-3 or TRBV12-4 to TRBJ2-7; a weak D match, TRBD1 (5 bases). This CDR3 contains 13 residues. V was cut by 6 bases and J by 4 bases, with 13 bases left in between. CDR3 nucleotide sequence: TGTGCCAGCAGACTGGACACCCCATACGAGCAGTACTTC. It yields the protein CASRLDTPYEQYF.

The rearrangement uses TRBV5-6 and TRBJ1-6; TRBD1 aligns across 7 bases. Germline CDR1 and CDR2: SGHDT and YYEEEE. Trimming removed 1 base from V and 9 bases from J; junction bases left unmatched: 4. CDR3 size: 14 residues. CDR3 bases: TGTGCCAGCAGCTTGATAACAGGGGTTTCACCCCTCCACTTT. Its translation is CASSLITGVSPLHF.

V and J are TRBV9 and TRBJ2-3, with D possibly matching TRBD2 (5 bases). CDR1 is SGDLS, CDR2 YYNGEE, per germline. The CDR3 totals 13 residues. Trimming stripped 4 bases from V and 4 bases from J, with 10 bases between. CDR3 sequence reads: CASSPGTADTQYF. As DNA, the CDR3 is TGTGCCAGCAGCCCGGGAACGGCAGATACGCAGTATTTT.

This chain uses TRBV2 with TRBJ2-5, with a possible D match to TRBD2 (5 bases). The CDR3 is 13 amino acids. Trimming took 8 bases from V and 2 from J, leaving 12 bases between them. CDR1 is SNHLY and CDR2 is FYNNEI in the germline V gene. The CDR3 region has the DNA TGTGCCAGCGGCGAACGGGGACAAGAGACCCAGTACTTC. Protein: CASGERGQETQYF.

This chain connects TRBV29-1 to TRBJ2-5; 8 positions match TRBD2. Losses at the gene ends were 4 bases for V and 4 bases for J; bases not matched to a gene: 11. From germline, CDR1 is SQVTM and CDR2 ANQGSEA. The CDR3 loop spans 15 amino acids. The CDR3 loop is CSVGGSGDFGETQYF. DNA for the CDR3: TGCAGCGTTGGGGGTAGCGGGGATTTTGGAGAGACCCAGTACTTC.

The CDR3 region has the DNA TGTGCCAGCAGCTTTAGTGTGCGGGGCCTTACAGATACGCAGTATTTT. It yields the protein CASSFSVRGLTDTQYF. This chain uses TRBV11-3 with TRBJ2-3, with D maybe TRBD2 (6 bases). Trimming removed 3 bases at V and 3 bases at J, with 16 bases between. The CDR3 loop spans 16 amino acids. CDR1 SGHNT and CDR2 YENEEA come from the germline V gene.

J is TRBJ1-1 and V is TRBV19; 7 bases match TRBD1. V was pared by 10 bases and J by 6 bases, with 5 bases of the junction left unmatched. CDR1 and CDR2 from the germline V gene are LNHDA and SQIVND (reference sequence). The CDR3 is 11 amino acids. The chain's CDR3 is CATTTGPEAFF. Here the CDR3 DNA reads TGTGCCACCACGACAGGGCCTGAAGCTTTCTTT.

The chain links TRBV5-1 to TRBJ2-5; tentatively, D is TRBD2 (6 bases). Trimming removed 4 bases at V and 2 bases at J, with 21 bases between. The V gene's germline CDR1 is SGHRS and CDR2 YFSETQ. There are 17 residues in the CDR3. The CDR3 DNA is TGCGCCAGCAGCCGGGTTTATGCGGGACGGATACAAGAGACCCAGTACTTC. Protein product: CASSRVYAGRIQETQYF.

The J gene is TRBJ1-2, the V gene TRBV5-4, with D possibly being TRBD1 (5 bases). The length of the CDR3 is 15 residues. The V gene's germline CDR1 is SGHNT and CDR2 YYREEE (reference sequence). V was pared by 4 bases and J by 5 bases, with 18 bases between. CDR3 DNA: TGTGCCAGCAGCGAAACCCCAGGGTCCTGGTATGGCTACACCTTC. This sequence encodes CASSETPGSWYGYTF.